This T cell receptor beta chain is from a study of T cells after yellow fever vaccination. General study points: Most clones from primary vaccination were detected again post-booster (about 96% CD4, about 88% CD8). The secondary response peaked faster, at day 5 versus 15, but was weaker. Overlap between CD4 and CD8 compartments was detected for a small share of clonotypes.

This CDR3 comprises 13 residues. V was pared by 3 bases and J by 0 bases, with 9 bases between. Germline V gene sequence: CDR1 DFQATT, CDR2 SNEGSKA (reference sequence). UMIs were added to TCR cDNA along with a universal primer site when it was made by 5'RACE template switching. MiXCR was run by TCRdb on the 5' RACE reads, yielding one entry per CDR3 protein. The sample has under 200,000 distinct CDR3 sequences; approximately 6.7% are singletons. This clonotype occurred many times. Its target is unknown. This material consisted of CD4+ T cells sorted from PBMCs, taken 5 to 6 days after the first yellow fever vaccination. The TCR was taken from a man aged 18-30 years who received the YFV17D yellow fever vaccine. The J gene is TRBJ2-7, the V gene TRBV20-1, with D perhaps TRBD2 (5 bases). CDR3 sequence (DNA): TGCAGTGCTAGCGAGGGCCACTCCTACGAGCAGTACGTC. Residues: CSASEGHSYEQYV.